Sequencing of this TCR beta chain was carried out in a study of Graves' ophthalmopathy and Graves' hyperthyroidism. The authors amplified TCR beta CDR3 regions, and they did so from RNA transcripts for repertoire sequencing. Second-round multiplex PCR followed a first-round RT-PCR using HTBI primers. From the multiplex PCR reads, TCRdb called clonotypes with MiXCR, one entry per CDR3 protein. In the table there are roughly 700,000 distinct CDR3 sequences, 35% to 50% of which are singletons. In germline, CDR1 is SGHTA, CDR2 FQGNSA. V gave up 1 base and J gave up 7 bases, with 11 bases separating them. The CDR3 totals 14 residues.

Sequenced sample: peripheral blood. The origin of this receptor is an adult man with Graves' ophthalmopathy. This chain links TRBV7-2 with TRBJ1-5, with D possibly TRBD1 on 5 matching bases. CDR3 protein: CASSLGRQGQPQHF. The CDR3 bases are TGTGCCAGCAGCTTAGGTCGGCAGGGACAGCCCCAGCATTTT.